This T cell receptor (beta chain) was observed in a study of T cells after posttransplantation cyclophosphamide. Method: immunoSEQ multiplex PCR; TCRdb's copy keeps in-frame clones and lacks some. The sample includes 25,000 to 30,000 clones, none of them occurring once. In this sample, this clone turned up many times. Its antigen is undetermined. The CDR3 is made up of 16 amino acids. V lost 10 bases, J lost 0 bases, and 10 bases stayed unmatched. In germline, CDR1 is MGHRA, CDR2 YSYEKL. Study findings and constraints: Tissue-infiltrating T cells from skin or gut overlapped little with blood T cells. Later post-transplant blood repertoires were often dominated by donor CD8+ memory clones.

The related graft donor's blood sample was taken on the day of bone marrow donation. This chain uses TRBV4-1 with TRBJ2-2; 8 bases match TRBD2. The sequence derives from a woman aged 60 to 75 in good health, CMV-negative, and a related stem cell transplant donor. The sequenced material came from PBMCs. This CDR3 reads CATLGIGGANTGELFF. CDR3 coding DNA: TGCGCCACCCTGGGAATCGGGGGGGCGAACACCGGGGAGCTGTTTTTT.